Listed below are T cell receptor beta chains from one sample, sequenced in a study of cytomegalovirus exposure and HLA in healthy donors. Profiled with immunoSEQ multiplex PCR; TCRdb holds only in-frame clones, not every one. The sample shows some 120,000 clones, about 90% of them seen only once. The sequenced sample consisted of PBMCs. Receptors were obtained from a man under 40 in good health and CMV-seronegative. CDR3s include the opening cysteine and the closing phenylalanine or tryptophan. The D gene is left open where the match is weak. A row's size may be missing; if present it is once, few, many or a size class.

v_gene: TRBV5-5
j_gene: TRBJ2-5
abundance: once
d_gene: -
CDR3aa: CASSLSFSRGQETQYF
CDR3nt: TGTGCCAGCAGCTTGTCATTTTCGCGGGGACAAGAGACCCAGTACTTC

v_gene: TRBV19
j_gene: TRBJ2-2
abundance: -
d_gene: -
CDR3aa: CASSIRQTTGELFF
CDR3nt: TGTGCCAGTAGTATAAGACAGACCACCGGGGAGCTGTTTTTT

v_gene: TRBV9
j_gene: TRBJ2-7
abundance: -
d_gene: -
CDR3aa: CASSVGVQTLDEQYF
CDR3nt: TGTGCCAGCAGCGTAGGTGTCCAGACATTGGACGAGCAGTACTTC

v_gene: TRBV11-2
j_gene: TRBJ2-2
abundance: -
d_gene: -
CDR3aa: CASSAGLQEGELFF
CDR3nt: TGTGCCAGCAGCGCGGGACTGCAGGAAGGGGAGCTGTTTTTT

v_gene: TRBV6-5
j_gene: TRBJ1-3
abundance: -
d_gene: -
CDR3aa: CASSYSMGAAGNTIYF
CDR3nt: TGTGCCAGCAGTTACTCGATGGGGGCGGCGGGAAACACCATATATTTT

v_gene: TRBV5-1
j_gene: TRBJ1-6
abundance: -
d_gene: -
CDR3aa: CASSSTTGKSGMGSPLHF
CDR3nt: TGCGCCAGCAGCTCTACGACAGGCAAGAGTGGCATGGGATCACCCCTCCACTTT

v_gene: TRBV7-9
j_gene: TRBJ1-2
abundance: once
d_gene: TRBD1
CDR3aa: CASSVGEGARGYTF
CDR3nt: TGTGCCAGCAGCGTGGGCGAGGGGGCCAGAGGCTACACCTTC

v_gene: TRBV28
j_gene: TRBJ1-1
abundance: once
d_gene: -
CDR3aa: CASSPPPYRSTEAFF
CDR3nt: TGTGCCAGCAGTCCCCCCCCATATAGGAGCACTGAAGCTTTCTTT

v_gene: TRBV4-3
j_gene: TRBJ1-4
abundance: -
d_gene: -
CDR3aa: CASSQDRAGHNEKLFF
CDR3nt: TGCGCCAGCAGCCAAGATAGGGCAGGGCATAATGAAAAACTGTTTTTT

v_gene: TRBV10-2
j_gene: TRBJ2-3
abundance: -
d_gene: TRBD1
CDR3aa: CASSEQGSTDTQYF
CDR3nt: TGCGCCAGCAGTGAACAGGGGAGCACAGATACGCAGTATTTT

v_gene: TRBV6-5
j_gene: TRBJ2-1
abundance: -
d_gene: TRBD2
CDR3aa: CASSYDGGAINEQFF
CDR3nt: TGTGCCAGCAGTTACGACGGGGGGGCCATCAATGAGCAGTTCTTC

v_gene: TRBV6-5
j_gene: TRBJ1-2
abundance: -
d_gene: -
CDR3aa: CASSYSTGGNYGYTF
CDR3nt: TGTGCCAGCAGTTACTCGACAGGAGGTAACTATGGCTACACCTTC

v_gene: TRBV19
j_gene: TRBJ2-7
abundance: -
d_gene: TRBD1
CDR3aa: CAGDRAPYEQYF
CDR3nt: TGTGCCGGGGACAGGGCGCCCTACGAGCAGTACTTC

v_gene: TRBV7-9
j_gene: TRBJ1-6
abundance: -
d_gene: -
CDR3aa: CASSPTPVGLNSPLHF
CDR3nt: TGTGCCAGCAGCCCTACCCCCGTCGGGTTGAATTCACCCCTCCACTTT

v_gene: TRBV11-2
j_gene: TRBJ2-7
abundance: -
d_gene: -
CDR3aa: CASSFTYEQYF
CDR3nt: TGTGCCAGCAGCTTTACCTACGAGCAGTACTTC

v_gene: TRBV6-5
j_gene: TRBJ2-3
abundance: -
d_gene: TRBD1
CDR3aa: CASSYSITGVDTQYF
CDR3nt: TGTGCCAGCAGTTACTCGATAACAGGGGTTGATACGCAGTATTTT

v_gene: TRBV2
j_gene: TRBJ2-1
abundance: -
d_gene: TRBD1
CDR3aa: CASSSGTVRRPSYNEQFF
CDR3nt: TGTGCCAGCAGTTCCGGGACAGTCCGCCGTCCCTCCTACAATGAGCAGTTCTTC

v_gene: TRBV7-8
j_gene: TRBJ2-7
abundance: few
d_gene: -
CDR3aa: CASSNRWPGYEQYF
CDR3nt: TGTGCCAGCAGCAACCGGTGGCCCGGGTACGAGCAGTACTTC

v_gene: TRBV4-2
j_gene: TRBJ2-1
abundance: -
d_gene: TRBD2
CDR3aa: CASSQTSGGSYNEQFF
CDR3nt: TGTGCCAGCAGCCAAACTAGCGGGGGGTCCTACAATGAGCAGTTCTTC

v_gene: TRBV9
j_gene: TRBJ1-2
abundance: few
d_gene: TRBD1
CDR3aa: CASNLGTGSRGYTF
CDR3nt: TGTGCCAGCAACCTCGGGACAGGGAGTCGCGGCTACACCTTC

v_gene: TRBV2
j_gene: TRBJ2-1
abundance: -
d_gene: TRBD2
CDR3aa: CASSRGGLYNEQFF
CDR3nt: TGTGCCAGCAGTCGCGGGGGGCTCTACAATGAGCAGTTCTTC

v_gene: TRBV6-1
j_gene: TRBJ1-3
abundance: -
d_gene: -
CDR3aa: CASSRGWTTGNTIYF
CDR3nt: TGTGCCAGCAGTCGCGGTTGGACAACAGGAAACACCATATATTTT

v_gene: TRBV9
j_gene: TRBJ2-3
abundance: -
d_gene: -
CDR3aa: CASSVEFASTDTQYF
CDR3nt: TGTGCCAGCAGCGTAGAGTTCGCGAGCACAGATACGCAGTATTTT

v_gene: TRBV9
j_gene: TRBJ2-1
abundance: -
d_gene: TRBD1
CDR3aa: CASSAGQSTGNEQFF
CDR3nt: TGTGCCAGCAGCGCGGGACAGTCAACAGGTAATGAGCAGTTCTTC

v_gene: TRBV6-1
j_gene: TRBJ2-7
abundance: -
d_gene: TRBD1
CDR3aa: CASRNRGLVHEQYF
CDR3nt: TGTGCCAGCAGAAACAGGGGGCTGGTCCACGAGCAGTACTTC

v_gene: TRBV28
j_gene: TRBJ2-7
abundance: once
d_gene: TRBD1
CDR3aa: CASEGGTGGPYEQYF
CDR3nt: TGTGCCAGCGAAGGAGGGACAGGGGGACCCTACGAGCAGTACTTC

v_gene: TRBV7-9
j_gene: TRBJ2-7
abundance: few
d_gene: TRBD1
CDR3aa: CASSPLNGTASYEQYF
CDR3nt: TGTGCCAGCAGCCCCCTAAATGGGACAGCCTCCTACGAGCAGTACTTC

v_gene: TRBV27
j_gene: TRBJ2-1
abundance: -
d_gene: TRBD2
CDR3aa: CASSPGTSGNNEQFF
CDR3nt: TGTGCCAGCAGTCCCGGGACCAGCGGGAACAATGAGCAGTTCTTC

v_gene: TRBV5-1
j_gene: TRBJ2-2
abundance: many
d_gene: -
CDR3aa: CASSIGQLNTGELFF
CDR3nt: TGCGCCAGCAGCATTGGACAGTTGAACACCGGGGAGCTGTTTTTT

v_gene: TRBV13
j_gene: TRBJ2-1
abundance: once
d_gene: TRBD2
CDR3aa: CASSRTSGGYNEQFF
CDR3nt: TGTGCCAGCAGCCGCACTAGCGGGGGGTACAATGAGCAGTTCTTC

v_gene: TRBV4-3
j_gene: TRBJ2-6
abundance: once
d_gene: -
CDR3aa: CASSQDLSASGANVLTF
CDR3nt: TGCGCCAGCAGCCAAGATCTCAGTGCCTCTGGGGCCAACGTCCTGACTTTC

v_gene: TRBV7-2
j_gene: TRBJ2-2
abundance: -
d_gene: -
CDR3aa: CASSLVSDRSAGELFF
CDR3nt: TGTGCCAGCAGCTTAGTATCCGACAGGTCCGCCGGGGAGCTGTTTTTT

v_gene: TRBV18
j_gene: TRBJ1-1
abundance: -
d_gene: -
CDR3aa: CASSLLATPDTDEAFF
CDR3nt: TGTGCCAGCTCACTGCTAGCGACACCCGATACGGATGAAGCTTTCTTT

v_gene: TRBV5-1
j_gene: TRBJ2-3
abundance: -
d_gene: -
CDR3aa: CASSLRGDYSTDTQYF
CDR3nt: TGCGCCAGCAGCTTGAGGGGGGACTATAGCACAGATACGCAGTATTTT

v_gene: TRBV11-2
j_gene: TRBJ2-5
abundance: -
d_gene: TRBD2
CDR3aa: CASSSRFSGGQETQYF
CDR3nt: TGTGCCAGCAGCTCGCGATTTAGCGGGGGTCAGGAGACCCAGTACTTC

v_gene: TRBV7-3
j_gene: TRBJ2-7
abundance: -
d_gene: TRBD1
CDR3aa: CASRNRDRGGDEQYF
CDR3nt: TGTGCCAGCAGGAACCGGGACAGGGGAGGGGACGAGCAGTACTTC

v_gene: TRBV5-1
j_gene: TRBJ2-2
abundance: -
d_gene: TRBD2
CDR3aa: CASSARGGGELFF
CDR3nt: TGCGCCAGCAGCGCCCGGGGGGGCGGGGAGCTGTTTTTT

v_gene: TRBV11-1
j_gene: TRBJ2-7
abundance: -
d_gene: TRBD2
CDR3aa: CASSLRLAGPYEQYF
CDR3nt: TGTGCCAGCAGCTTAAGACTAGCGGGCCCCTACGAGCAGTACTTC

v_gene: TRBV11-2
j_gene: TRBJ2-7
abundance: once
d_gene: -
CDR3aa: CASSLDRGDEQYF
CDR3nt: TGTGCCAGCAGCTTAGACAGGGGCGACGAGCAGTACTTC

v_gene: TRBV7-6
j_gene: TRBJ2-7
abundance: -
d_gene: TRBD1
CDR3aa: CASSLVGQGAYEQYF
CDR3nt: TGTGCCAGCAGCTTAGTTGGACAGGGGGCCTACGAGCAGTACTTC

v_gene: TRBV28
j_gene: TRBJ1-2
abundance: -
d_gene: TRBD1
CDR3aa: CASSLLGTVYGYTF
CDR3nt: TGTGCCAGCAGTTTATTGGGGACAGTCTATGGCTACACCTTC

v_gene: TRBV27
j_gene: TRBJ2-7
abundance: -
d_gene: TRBD1
CDR3aa: CATKLTGAGEQYF
CDR3nt: TGTGCCACCAAATTGACAGGGGCTGGCGAGCAGTACTTC